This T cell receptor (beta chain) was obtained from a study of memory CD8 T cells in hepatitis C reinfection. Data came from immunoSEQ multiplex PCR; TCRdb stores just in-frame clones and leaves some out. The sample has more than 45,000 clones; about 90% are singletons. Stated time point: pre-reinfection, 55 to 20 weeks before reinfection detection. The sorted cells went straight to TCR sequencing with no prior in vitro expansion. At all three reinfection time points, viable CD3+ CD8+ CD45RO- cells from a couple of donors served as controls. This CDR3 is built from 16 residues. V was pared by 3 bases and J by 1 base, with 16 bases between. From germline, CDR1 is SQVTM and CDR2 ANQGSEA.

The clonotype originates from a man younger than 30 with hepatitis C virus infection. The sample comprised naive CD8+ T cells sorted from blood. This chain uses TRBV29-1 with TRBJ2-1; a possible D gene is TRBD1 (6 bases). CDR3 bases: TGCAGCGTTGAGGGCCGGGGCCAGGGGTCCTACAATGAGCAGTTCTTC. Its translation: CSVEGRGQGSYNEQFF.